These 28 T cell receptor beta chains originate from one sample sequenced in a study of molecular identifiers for immune sequencing clone quantification. Via MiXCR, TCRdb re-called the PCR reads, giving one row per CDR3 protein. The sample contains tens of thousands of distinct CDR3 sequences, 24% of which appear only once. Sequencing was done on a sample of naive CD8+ T cells from blood, with Jurkat cell RNA spiked in. The subset is: FACS-sorted CD8+CD4-CCR7+CD45RA+ naive T cells. Receptors were obtained from a human donor in good health. Some libraries in this study had Jurkat cell RNA spiked in.

A remark on this clonotype: The germline gene is not matched at one end of the junction; a read error may be the cause. This chain connects TRBV27 to TRBJ2-1; 9 nucleotides match TRBD2. The CDR3 is 15 amino acids. Germline assignment: CDR1 MNHEY and CDR2 SMNVEV (reference sequence). CDR3 sequence: CASSISGSSYNEQSF. The CDR3 DNA reads as TGTGCCAGCAGTATTAGCGGGAGCTCCTACAATGAGCAGTCCTTC.

This clonotype was recorded many times. The chain links TRBV7-9 to TRBJ2-3; D unresolved. Looked up from germline, CDR1 is SEHNR and CDR2 is FQNEAQ (reference sequence). The CDR3 extends over 15 amino acids. Trimming left V 5 bases short and J 1 base short, with 13 bases between. The CDR3 DNA reads as TGTGCCAGCAGCCCAAGGACGCCTGGCACAGATACGCAGTATTTT. Its protein product is CASSPRTPGTDTQYF.

This clonotype was seen repeatedly, ten times or more. The chain uses TRBV10-3 and TRBJ2-7; TRBD2 matches 10 bases. The CDR3 totals 13 residues. Germline lookup yields CDR1 ENHRY and CDR2 SYGVKD. Losses at the gene ends were 4 bases for V and 5 bases for J; bases not matched to a gene: 2. The CDR3 bases are TGTGCCATCAGTGTTAGCGGGAGGAACGAGCAGTACTTC. This encodes CAISVSGRNEQYF.

This clonotype was counted at least ten times. The V and J genes are TRBV29-1 and TRBJ2-1; D gene uncertain. Germline assignment: CDR1 SQVTM and CDR2 ANQGSEA. Trimming cost V 4 bases and J 3 bases, with 4 bases left between them. The length of the CDR3 is 11 residues. The CDR3 nucleotides read TGCAGCGTTGGTAGCTACAATGAGCAGTTCTTC. It yields the protein CSVGSYNEQFF.

Ten or more counts support this clonotype. This chain connects TRBV27 to TRBJ2-3; no reliable D call. This CDR3 is built from 11 residues. In germline, CDR1 is MNHEY, CDR2 SMNVEV (reference sequence). The V gene lost 7 bases and the J gene lost 2 bases, with 4 bases spanning the gap. CDR3 in amino acids: CASTHTDTQYF. The CDR3 region has the DNA TGTGCCAGCACTCACACAGATACGCAGTATTTT.

This clonotype has only a few counts. A much larger clone sits a single nucleotide away, making a read error possible. The rearrangement links TRBV6-2 or TRBV6-3 to TRBJ2-2; the D gene is possibly TRBD1 (6 bases). The CDR3 is made up of 16 amino acids. Per the germline V gene, CDR1 is MNHEY and CDR2 is SVGEGT. V dropped 7 bases and J dropped 5 bases, with 20 bases sitting between them. This CDR3 is CASTRPGHALTGELFF. The CDR3 nucleotides are TGTGCCAGCACCAGGCCGGGACACGCGCTGACCGGGGAGCTGTTTTTT.

This clonotype was counted ten times or more. The chain links TRBV6-6 to TRBJ2-7, with 7 nucleotides matching TRBD1. Germline-derived CDR1 and CDR2 are MNHNY and SVGAGI (reference sequence). The CDR3 length is 11 residues. V shed 5 bases and J 7 bases; nucleotides not matched to a gene: 2. This CDR3 reads CASSTGVEQYF. CDR3 nucleotides: TGTGCCAGCAGTACAGGGGTGGAGCAGTACTTC.

With respect to this clonotype: A read error may account for a junction end that differs from germline. J is TRBJ1-2 and V is TRBV12-3 or TRBV12-4; 7 bases match TRBD1. The CDR3 has 13 residues. The DNA for the CDR3 is TGTGCCGGCAGCGCGACAGGGTTCTATGGCTACACCTTC. It codes for CAGSATGFYGYTF.

This clonotype occurred many times. The gene calls are TRBV27 and TRBJ2-7; tentatively, D is TRBD2 (7 bases). V lost 5 bases and J lost 2, with 16 bases in between. CDR1 is MNHEY and CDR2 is SMNVEV in the germline V gene (reference sequence). The CDR3 has 15 residues. CDR3 DNA: TGTGCCAGCAGTATGACAGGTGGGGGGGCCTACGAGCAGTACTTC. Protein: CASSMTGGGAYEQYF.

The rearrangement links TRBV29-1 to TRBJ2-7, with 12 bases matching TRBD2. The CDR3 loop spans 14 amino acids. Germline lookup yields CDR1 SQVTM and CDR2 ANQGSEA. J lost 5 bases, V lost 7 bases, and 9 bases had no gene match. The CDR3 nucleotides are TGCAGCGCTAGACTAGCGGGGGCCGCCCACGAGCAGTACTTC. Translating it yields CSARLAGAAHEQYF.

This clonotype has just a few counts. A much larger clone is a single base away; this may be a read error. The chain recombines TRBV6-5 with TRBJ2-2; TRBD2 matches 10 bases. The CDR3 spans 21 residues. Trimming at V came to 6 bases and at J to 2 bases, leaving 21 bases not matched to a gene. Germline assignment: CDR1 MNHEY and CDR2 SVGAGI. The CDR3 loop is CASRKTGTSDNQDFNTGELFF. In DNA, the CDR3 is TGTGCCAGCAGAAAAACCGGGACTAGCGACAACCAAGACTTCAACACCGGGGAGCTGTTTTTT.

This chain joins TRBV12-3 or TRBV12-4 and TRBJ2-5; TRBD2 matches 7 bases. The CDR3 is 12 amino acids. J was trimmed by 5 bases and V by 6 bases; bases with no gene match: 3. The CDR3 nucleotides read TGTGCCAGCAGGGTGCGGGGGGAGACCCAGTACTTC. Translation: CASRVRGETQYF.

This clonotype turned up a few times. This rearrangement joins TRBV12-3 or TRBV12-4 to TRBJ1-4; D is uncertain. The CDR3 is made up of 14 amino acids. V dropped 6 bases and J dropped 0 bases, with 8 bases sitting between them. The CDR3 nucleotides are TGTGCCAGCAGCTATAGTGCAACTAATGAAAAACTGTTTTTT. Translating gives CASSYSATNEKLFF.

The chain employs TRBV28 and TRBJ2-7; D not certain. This CDR3 has 14 residues. Trimming stripped 6 bases from V and 2 bases from J, with 14 bases between. CDR1 MDHEN and CDR2 SYDVKM come from the germline V gene. This CDR3 reads CASRLRVYTYEQYF. The CDR3 region has the DNA TGTGCCAGCAGACTCCGGGTGTATACCTACGAGCAGTACTTC.

In its sample, this clonotype was seen many times. V gene TRBV4-3 combines with J gene TRBJ2-7; 8 bases fit TRBD1. The CDR3 contains 15 residues. From germline, CDR1 is LGHNA and CDR2 YSLEER. J gave up 6 bases and V 0 bases, and 7 bases lay outside the gene matches. CDR3 region: CASSQDGQGWGEQYF. The CDR3 DNA sequence: TGCGCCAGCAGCCAAGATGGACAGGGATGGGGCGAGCAGTACTTC.

This clonotype has ten or more counts. The V gene is TRBV5-4, the J gene TRBJ2-7, with 10 nucleotides matching TRBD2. V was pared by 0 bases and J by 3 bases, with 3 bases of the junction left unmatched. Germline CDR1 and CDR2: SGHNT and YYREEE (reference sequence). The CDR3 runs 15 residues. Written as DNA, the CDR3 is TGTGCCAGCAGCTTGGCGGCTAGCGGGGGCTACGAGCAGTACTTC. This codes for CASSLAASGGYEQYF.

This clonotype has ten or more counts. Here the CDR3 DNA reads TGCGCCAGCAGCCAAGAGGACAGGGGCGGTTCACCCCTCCACTTT. This translates into CASSQEDRGGSPLHF. The rearrangement uses TRBV4-3 and TRBJ1-6, with 9 positions matching TRBD1. CDR3 size: 15 residues. The V segment lost 0 bases and the J segment 9 bases; nucleotides outside the gene matches: 3. Germline-derived CDR1 and CDR2 are LGHNA and YSLEER.

This clonotype has ten or more counts. The rearrangement joins TRBV6-1 to TRBJ2-7; D is possibly TRBD2 (6 bases). CDR1 and CDR2 (germline): MNHNS, SASEGT. The CDR3 runs 13 residues. Trimming shortened V by 6 bases and J by 3 bases, and 12 bases separated the two germline ends. CDR3 sequence reads: CASRPGLYYEQYF. The CDR3 bases are TGTGCCAGCAGGCCGGGACTCTACTACGAGCAGTACTTC.

This clonotype occurred many times. J is TRBJ2-6 and V is TRBV14; D uncertain. The CDR3 length is 16 residues. V was shortened by 5 bases and J by 0 bases, with 11 bases between the two germline ends. Germline CDR1 and CDR2: SGHDN and FVKESK. The chain's CDR3 is CASSELRSSGANVLTF. CDR3 in DNA: TGTGCCAGCAGCGAACTGCGAAGCTCTGGGGCCAACGTCCTGACTTTC.

As to this clonotype: A much larger clone differs from this one at a single base, so this may be a read error. This chain uses TRBV7-9 with TRBJ1-1; D gene ambiguous. V lost 5 bases to trimming and J lost 4 bases, with 14 bases between them. The V gene's germline CDR1 is SEHNR and CDR2 FQNEAQ (reference sequence). The CDR3 totals 14 residues. Here the CDR3 reads CASSRDGLSTEAFF. The CDR3 DNA sequence: TGTGCCAGCAGCCGAGACGGATTGAGCACTGAAGCTTTCTTT.

This clonotype was seen at least ten times. This chain uses TRBV29-1 with TRBJ2-1; D is uncertain. The CDR3 contains 11 residues. Germline CDR1 reads SQVTM; CDR2 reads ANQGSEA. V lost 4 bases to trimming and J lost 10 bases, with 11 bases between them. CDR3 region: CSVVAIGEQFF. The CDR3 coding sequence is TGCAGCGTTGTGGCGATCGGGGAGCAGTTCTTC.

There are a few counts of this clonotype. A read error may be the cause here, since a much bigger clone is one base away. The CDR3 sequence is CASSLMVWEGTEAFF. The CDR3 DNA reads TGTGCCAGCAGTCTAATGGTTTGGGAAGGCACTGAAGCTTTCTTT. This chain joins TRBV6-2 or TRBV6-3 and TRBJ1-1; D unresolved. The CDR3 totals 15 residues. V lost 5 bases and J lost 4, with 17 bases in between. The germline gives CDR1 MNHEY, CDR2 SVGEGT.

To note about this clonotype: A much larger clone lies one base from this, so it may be a read error. J is TRBJ1-1 and V is TRBV19; no definite D call. Trimming stripped 4 bases from V and 4 bases from J, with 10 bases between. Germline lookup yields CDR1 LNHDA and CDR2 SQIVND (reference sequence). The CDR3 is 13 amino acids. This chain's CDR3 is CASSRRMSTEAFF. CDR3 in DNA: TGTGCCAGTAGTAGACGGATGAGCACTGAAGCTTTCTTT.

This clonotype has a count of ten or more. The CDR3 DNA sequence: TGTGCCAGCAAAGTCGGGAGGGCCGGCTCCTACGAGCAGTACTTC. Its translation is CASKVGRAGSYEQYF. The rearrangement joins TRBV28 to TRBJ2-7; 8 bases align to TRBD2. Trimming removed 7 bases from V and 0 bases from J; junction bases left unmatched: 8. This CDR3 is 15 amino acids long. The germline V gene encodes CDR1 MDHEN and CDR2 SYDVKM.

With regard to this clonotype: Given the absence of the conserved phenylalanine or tryptophan at the CDR3 end, a read error is likely. The rearrangement joins TRBV7-9 to TRBJ2-2, with D unresolved. CDR3 length equals 15 residues. The germline gives CDR1 SEHNR, CDR2 FQNEAQ (reference sequence). V lost 6 bases, J lost 2 bases, and 13 bases lay in between. This chain's CDR3 is CASSHAASNTGELFL. DNA for the CDR3: TGTGCCAGCAGTCATGCGGCGTCTAACACCGGGGAGCTGTTTTTA.

This clonotype was observed at least ten times. CDR3 protein: CASSKGTSGSRVLPNEQFF. For the CDR3, the DNA is TGCGCCAGCAGTAAAGGGACTAGCGGGAGTCGTGTCCTTCCCAATGAGCAGTTCTTC. The chain employs TRBV10-2 and TRBJ2-1; 14 positions agree with TRBD2. The length of the CDR3 is 19 residues. V shed 5 bases and J 6 bases; nucleotides not matched to a gene: 15. The V gene's germline CDR1 is WSHSY and CDR2 SAAADI.

This clonotype occurred many times. The gene calls are TRBV13 and TRBJ2-1; D remains ambiguous. This CDR3 has 14 residues. Germline V gene data show CDR1 as PRHDT and CDR2 as FYEKMQ (reference sequence). V was clipped by 1 base and J by 4 bases, with 8 bases between them. Here the CDR3 DNA reads TGTGCCAGCAGCTTAGCACGGAGATACAATGAGCAGTTCTTC. Translating gives CASSLARRYNEQFF.

This clonotype showed up many times. The rearrangement links TRBV29-1 to TRBJ2-7, with 10 bases matching TRBD2. This CDR3 contains 15 residues. Trimming cost V 0 bases and J 4 bases; bases outside gene matches: 6. The V gene's germline CDR1 is SQVTM and CDR2 ANQGSEA. CDR3 coding DNA: TGCAGCGTTGAAGATTGGTCTAGCGGGAGTTACGAGCAGTACTTC. It encodes CSVEDWSSGSYEQYF.